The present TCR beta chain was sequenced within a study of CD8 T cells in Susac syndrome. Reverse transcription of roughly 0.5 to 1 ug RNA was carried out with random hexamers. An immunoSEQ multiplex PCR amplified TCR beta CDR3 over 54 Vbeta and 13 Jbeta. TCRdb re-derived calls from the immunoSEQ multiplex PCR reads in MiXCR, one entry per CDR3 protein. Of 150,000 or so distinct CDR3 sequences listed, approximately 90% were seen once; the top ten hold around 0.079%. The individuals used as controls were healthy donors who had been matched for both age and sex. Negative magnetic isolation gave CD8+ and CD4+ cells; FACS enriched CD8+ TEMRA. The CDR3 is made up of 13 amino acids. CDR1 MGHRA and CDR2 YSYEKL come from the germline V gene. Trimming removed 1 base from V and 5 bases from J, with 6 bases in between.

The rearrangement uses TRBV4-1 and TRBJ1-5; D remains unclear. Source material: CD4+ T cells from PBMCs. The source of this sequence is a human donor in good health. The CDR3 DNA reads TGCGCCAGCAGCCAAGGCCAGTATCAGCCCCAGCATTTT. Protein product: CASSQGQYQPQHF.